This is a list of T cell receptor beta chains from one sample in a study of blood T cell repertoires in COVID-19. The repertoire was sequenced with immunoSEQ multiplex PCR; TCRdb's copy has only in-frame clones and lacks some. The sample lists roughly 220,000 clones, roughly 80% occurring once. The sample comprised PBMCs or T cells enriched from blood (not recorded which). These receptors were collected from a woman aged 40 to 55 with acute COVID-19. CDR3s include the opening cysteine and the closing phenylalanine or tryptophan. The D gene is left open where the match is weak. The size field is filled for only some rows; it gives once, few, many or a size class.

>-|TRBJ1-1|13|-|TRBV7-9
TGTGCCAGCAGCTTAGGGGGTACGGGGAAAACTTTCTTT
CASSLGGTGKTFF
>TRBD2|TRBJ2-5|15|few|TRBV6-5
TGTGCCAGCACCCCGGGGGGACCCATTGGGGAGACCCAGTACTTC
CASTPGGPIGETQYF
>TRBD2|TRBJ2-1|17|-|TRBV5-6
TGTGCCAGCAGCTTGGCCTGGGAGGGTATCTCCTACAATGAGCAGTTCTTC
CASSLAWEGISYNEQFF
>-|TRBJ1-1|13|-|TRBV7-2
TGTGCCAGCAGCTTAAAACCAGGGTTTGAAGCTTTCTTT
CASSLKPGFEAFF
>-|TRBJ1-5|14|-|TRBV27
TGTGCCAGCAGTGCGGGGAGCAGCAATCAGCCCCAGCATTTT
CASSAGSSNQPQHF
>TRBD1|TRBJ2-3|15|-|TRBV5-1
TGCGCCAGCACCCCGACAGGGGGGGGCACAGATACGCAGTATTTT
CASTPTGGGTDTQYF
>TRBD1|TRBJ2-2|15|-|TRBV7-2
TGTGCCAGCAGTCTTGGACAGGGAACGTCCGGGGAGCTGTTTTTT
CASSLGQGTSGELFF
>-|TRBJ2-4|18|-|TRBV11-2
TGTGCCAGCAGCTTACTGTTGCGGGGCCATAGAGCCAAAAACATTCAGTACTTC
CASSLLLRGHRAKNIQYF
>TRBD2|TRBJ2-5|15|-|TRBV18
TGTGCCAGCTCTCGGACTAGCGGGGGATTGGAGACCCAGTACTTC
CASSRTSGGLETQYF
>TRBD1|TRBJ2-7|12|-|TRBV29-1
TGCAGCGTCATCCAGGGGGCGTACGAGCAGTACTTC
CSVIQGAYEQYF
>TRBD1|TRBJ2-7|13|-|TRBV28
TGTGCCAGCAGGCGACAGGGGCCCTACGAGCAGTACTTC
CASRRQGPYEQYF
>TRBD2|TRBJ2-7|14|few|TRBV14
TGTGCCAGCAGCCCGACTAGCGGGAGCGTCGAGCAGTACTTC
CASSPTSGSVEQYF
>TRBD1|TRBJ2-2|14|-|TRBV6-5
TGTGCCAGCAGTTTACAGGGGAAATCCGGGGAGCTGTTTTTT
CASSLQGKSGELFF